Each of the 20 T cell receptor beta chains below was sequenced from the same sample in a study of T-cell reconstitution after alpha-beta-depleted transplantation in children. As it was prepared, the TCRbeta library received unique molecular identifiers. TCRdb passed the PCR reads through MiXCR, listing each CDR3 protein once. The table has 350,000 to 500,000 distinct CDR3 sequences, over 40% seen once. The sequencing used PBMCs, collected before TCRalphabeta/CD19-depleted stem cell transplant. All receptors derive from a girl aged 2 to 9 with aplastic anemia, due to receive a stem cell transplant.

This sequence joins TRBV6-1 and TRBJ1-1, with D possibly being TRBD1 (6 bases). The germline V gene encodes CDR1 MNHNS and CDR2 SASEGT. Trimming shortened V by 7 bases and J by 4 bases, and 19 bases separated the two germline ends. This CDR3 contains 15 residues. In nucleotides, the CDR3 is TGTGCCAGCACGAAGGGGGGGGCGAGGGGCACTGAAGCTTTCTTT. Its protein product is CASTKGGARGTEAFF.

This chain joins TRBV5-1 and TRBJ2-1, with 8 bases identical to TRBD2. The CDR3 extends over 14 amino acids. Germline values: CDR1 SGHRS, CDR2 YFSETQ. V trimming: 6 bases; J trimming: 9 bases; junction bases outside the gene matches: 11. The CDR3, as DNA: TGCGCCAGCACTCAAGCGGGAGAACCGGGTGAGCAGTTCTTC. Translated: CASTQAGEPGEQFF.

This clonotype was counted only a few times. This chain uses TRBV10-2 with TRBJ2-1, with 14 positions matching TRBD2. Germline CDR1 and CDR2: WSHSY and SAAADI. V lost 6 bases and J lost 0; bases outside the gene matches: 10. The CDR3 sequence is 19 residues long. The CDR3 region is CASSGGLAGAPRSYNEQFF. CDR3 sequence (DNA): TGCGCCAGCAGCGGGGGACTAGCGGGAGCGCCGCGCTCCTACAATGAGCAGTTCTTC.

V usage is TRBV7-2 and J usage is TRBJ2-2, with a weak D call TRBD2 (6 bases). The V gene lost 10 bases and the J gene lost 0 bases, with 12 bases spanning the gap. Germline-derived CDR1 and CDR2 are SGHTA and FQGNSA. The CDR3 runs to 14 residues. DNA of the CDR3: TGTGCCACGAGACTAGAGTCGAACACCGGGGAGCTGTTTTTT. It yields the protein CATRLESNTGELFF.

The chain is built from TRBV29-1 and TRBJ2-7, with D possibly called TRBD1 or TRBD2 (5 bases each). Germline V gene sequence: CDR1 SQVTM, CDR2 ANQGSEA. V was trimmed by 7 bases and J by 2 bases, leaving 21 bases between them. The CDR3 is 15 amino acids. CDR3 DNA: TGCAGCGCCGTTATGGAGGCAGGGCTGACCTACGAGCAGTACTTC. This gives the protein CSAVMEAGLTYEQYF.

A word on this clonotype: A read error may account for a junction end that differs from germline. The chain uses TRBV20-1 and TRBJ2-3; 10 bases map to TRBD2. This CDR3 region has 17 residues. The germline CDR1 and CDR2 sequences are DFQATT and SNEGSKA (reference sequence). As DNA, the CDR3 is TGCAGTGCTGCCAGCGGGAGGGCCGAGTGGAGCACAGATACGCCGTATTTT. The encoded protein is CSAASGRAEWSTDTPYF.

This clonotype was observed a handful of times. The chain carries TRBV20-1 and TRBJ2-3; D is uncertain. There are 15 residues in the CDR3. Germline CDR1 and CDR2: DFQATT and SNEGSKA (reference sequence). V was clipped by 0 bases and J by 6 bases, with 16 bases between them. The CDR3 protein is CSARDPSREHDTQYF. The DNA for the CDR3 is TGCAGTGCTAGAGACCCTTCTAGGGAACACGATACGCAGTATTTT.

This chain connects TRBV7-3 to TRBJ2-3; 7 bases fit TRBD2. With 5 bases clipped from V and 4 bases from J, the junction kept 6 bases outside the gene matches. The CDR3 totals 14 residues. The germline CDR1 and CDR2 sequences are SGHTA and FQGTGA. CDR3 loop: CASSQGRAADTQYF. CDR3 nucleotide sequence: TGTGCCAGCAGCCAAGGGAGGGCGGCAGATACGCAGTATTTT.

This clonotype has a single count. This chain uses TRBV5-1 with TRBJ2-3; TRBD2 is a possible D gene (6 bases). Germline assignment: CDR1 SGHRS and CDR2 YFSETQ. The CDR3 extends over 18 amino acids. Trimming removed 4 bases from V and 0 bases from J, with 21 bases in between. The CDR3 nucleotides are TGCGCCAGCAGCGCCTCCGACGTTGCTAGCGTCAGCACAGATACGCAGTATTTT. It yields the protein CASSASDVASVSTDTQYF.

The CDR3 nucleotides are TGCGCCAGCAGCCAAACCGGGTCAGGGAATGAGCAGTTCTTC. Amino acid sequence: CASSQTGSGNEQFF. The chain recombines TRBV4-1 with TRBJ2-1; possible D gene TRBD1, 5 bases. The germline CDR1 and CDR2 sequences are MGHRA and YSYEKL. Trimming stripped 2 bases from V and 7 bases from J, with 12 bases between. CDR3 length: 14 amino acids.

This clonotype showed up just a few times. The chain links TRBV14 to TRBJ1-3; the D gene is possibly TRBD1 (5 bases). From germline, CDR1 is SGHDN and CDR2 FVKESK. V was trimmed by 0 bases and J by 3 bases, leaving 12 bases between them. The CDR3 contains 16 residues. CDR3 coding DNA: TGTGCCAGCAGCCAAGATATTCGGGGCGGTGGAAACACCATATATTTT. It is translated as CASSQDIRGGGNTIYF.

V and J are TRBV20-1 and TRBJ2-4; tentative D call: TRBD1 (6 bases). Trimming removed 6 bases from V and 8 bases from J, with 17 bases in between. The germline V gene encodes CDR1 DFQATT and CDR2 SNEGSKA (reference sequence). CDR3 size: 13 residues. DNA for the CDR3: TGCAGTGCCGCACCAGACAGGTTCCACATTCAGTACTTC. This codes for CSAAPDRFHIQYF.

This chain joins TRBV7-2 and TRBJ2-1; perhaps D is TRBD1 or TRBD2 (5 bases each). CDR3 length: 17 amino acids. V was shortened by 2 bases and J by 3 bases, with 17 bases between the two germline ends. Germline CDR1 and CDR2: SGHTA and FQGNSA. In DNA, the CDR3 is TGTGCCAGCAGCTTACGTTTTTCCGGGGCAGTCTACAATGAGCAGTTCTTC. Encoded protein: CASSLRFSGAVYNEQFF.

Comments on this clonotype: Being one base from a much bigger clone, this may be a read error. The V and J genes are TRBV7-7 and TRBJ2-3, with a weak D call TRBD1 (5 bases). CDR3 length: 16 amino acids. V dropped 1 base and J dropped 8 bases, with 19 bases sitting between them. The germline CDR1 and CDR2 sequences are SSHAT and FNYEAQ (reference sequence). CDR3 DNA sequence: TGTGCCAGCAGCTTAGTGCCGACAGCCCGACTCGGTACGCAGTATTTT. This translates into CASSLVPTARLGTQYF.

The chain employs TRBV7-9 and TRBJ2-3; D ambiguous. V shed 5 bases and J shed 8 bases, with 11 bases lying between them. Germline V gives CDR1 SEHNR, CDR2 FQNEAQ (reference sequence). The CDR3 has 12 residues. The CDR3 loop is CASSPDPSTQYF. The CDR3 region has the DNA TGTGCCAGCAGCCCAGACCCTAGTACGCAGTATTTT.

V gene TRBV6-5 combines with J gene TRBJ2-1; TRBD2 matches 14 bases. CDR3 length: 16 residues. In germline, CDR1 is MNHEY, CDR2 SVGAGI. J lost 9 bases, V lost 6 bases, and 10 bases had no gene match. The CDR3, as DNA: TGTGCCAGCAGCAGACTAGCGGGAGGGCAGCAGGGTGAGCAGTTCTTC. Protein sequence: CASSRLAGGQQGEQFF.

This clonotype has more than one count but fewer than ten. The chain joins TRBV5-1 to TRBJ1-3; D gene ambiguous. The ends were cut back, 0 bases at V and 3 bases at J, with 7 bases in the middle. Germline values: CDR1 SGHRS, CDR2 YFSETQ. The CDR3 loop spans 14 amino acids. The CDR3 region is CASSLEGFGNTIYF. DNA of the CDR3: TGCGCCAGCAGCTTGGAGGGCTTTGGAAACACCATATATTTT.

The V call is TRBV5-1, the J call TRBJ2-7; TRBD2 aligns across 14 bases. Trimming at V came to 4 bases and at J to 4 bases, leaving 13 bases not matched to a gene. The CDR3 loop spans 18 amino acids. Germline values: CDR1 SGHRS, CDR2 YFSETQ. This chain's CDR3 is CASSLELLGLAGVYEQYF. The CDR3 coding sequence is TGCGCCAGCAGCCTAGAGCTTCTGGGACTAGCGGGAGTATACGAGCAGTACTTC.

V and J are TRBV19 and TRBJ2-7; 7 bases map to TRBD1. This CDR3 is 11 amino acids long. With 10 bases clipped from V and 3 bases from J, the junction kept 3 bases outside the gene matches. Germline loops: CDR1 LNHDA, CDR2 SQIVND (reference sequence). The CDR3 DNA follows: TGTGCCACCGGGACAGACTACGAGCAGTACTTC. It specifies CATGTDYEQYF. Full variable domain (rest looked up from reference TRBV19 and TRBJ2-7): DGGITQSPKYLFRKEGQNVTLSCEQNLNHDAMYWYRQDPGQGLRLIYYSQIVNDFQKGDIAEGYSVSREKKESFPLTVTSAQKNPTAFYLCATGTDYEQYFGPGTRLTVT.

This clonotype showed up just a few times. V gene TRBV20-1 combines with J gene TRBJ2-7, with D perhaps TRBD2 (5 bases). V lost 3 bases and J 2 bases, leaving 17 bases between the germline ends. CDR1 is DFQATT and CDR2 is SNEGSKA in the germline V gene (reference sequence). The CDR3 is 15 amino acids. CDR3: CSASGSSGPTYEQYF. The CDR3 bases are TGCAGTGCTAGTGGGAGTTCCGGGCCCACCTACGAGCAGTACTTC.